This T cell receptor (beta chain) was recorded in a study of cytomegalovirus exposure and HLA in healthy donors. With 2 bases removed from V and 8 bases from J, the gap between germline ends came to 15 bases. The V gene's germline CDR1 is SGHDN and CDR2 FVKESK. This CDR3 is built from 15 residues. Primers: 60 Vbeta forward and 13 Jbeta reverse. Here immunoSEQ multiplex PCR was the method, and the copy in TCRdb shows in-frame clones only, minus some. The sample consists of around 93,000 clones, approximately 64% of them appearing once. The rearrangement links TRBV14 to TRBJ1-4, with a possible D match to TRBD1 (6 bases). Material for sequencing was PBMCs. This TCR came from a boy younger than 18 in good health and CMV-seropositive. CDR3 nucleotide sequence: TGTGCCAGCAGCCAATTACAGGGAACGGAGGAAAAACTGTTTTTT. Translated: CASSQLQGTEEKLFF.